This T cell receptor (beta chain) was recorded in a study of CD8+CD57+ T cells in acquired aplastic anemia. About the research overall: Quantities of DNA derived from sorted CD4+ and CD8+ cells averaged 3.2 ug. The average read count for CD4+ cells in healthy donors was around 11 million. Study results and caveats: Between patients and controls, CD8+ Simpson's diversity did not vary significantly.

Genomic DNA constituted the template upon which TCR beta VDJ and CDR3 profiling was performed. TCRdb redid the calling of the reads with MiXCR, one entry per CDR3 protein. The sample lists just over 400,000 distinct CDR3 sequences, about 70% occurring once. There are 12 residues in the CDR3. Germline values: CDR1 ENHRY, CDR2 SYGVKD. V gave up 3 bases and J gave up 8 bases; unmatched junction bases: 1. Concerning this clonotype: Antigen specificity is unknown.

This chain connects TRBV10-3 to TRBJ2-3; 8 bases align to TRBD1. Sequenced material: sorted CD4+, CD8+, or CD8+CD57+ T cells (not recorded which) from PBMCs. The sequence derives from a human donor in good health, serving as a control. CDR3 bases: TGTGCCATCAGTGAACAGGGGGGTACGCAGTATTTT. This codes for CAISEQGGTQYF.